The sequence of this T cell receptor (beta chain) was determined in a study of long-term antiretroviral therapy in people with HIV. Note on this clone: Its matching antigen is unknown.

Researchers report immunoSEQ v3.0 was run at survey level. The method was immunoSEQ multiplex PCR; TCRdb's version includes in-frame clones alone and lacks a portion of them. The sample lists around 30,000 clones; around 96% were seen once. Germline-derived CDR1 and CDR2 are SNHLY and FYNNEI. The CDR3 spans 13 residues. Trimming took 8 bases from V and 7 from J; bases not matched to a gene: 9. No fewer than two post-ART and no fewer than one pre-ART PBMC samples existed for each donor. Participants who had HIV were, without exception, treated in the United States. The study's findings and limits: Clonal populations expanded prior to ART predominated within the repertoire at all time points.

V gene TRBV2 combines with J gene TRBJ1-1; 8 nucleotides agree with TRBD1. The source was unsorted PBMCs, collected 5.3 years after starting antiretroviral therapy. This TCR was sampled from a man under 40 with HIV. In DNA form, the CDR3 reads TGTGCCAGCGCGGACAGGGTGGTGGATGAAGCTTTCTTT. Encoded protein: CASADRVVDEAFF.